Each of the 10 T cell receptor beta chains below was sequenced from the same sample in a study of cytomegalovirus exposure and HLA in healthy donors. Both 60 Vbeta primers and 13 Jbeta primers went into the PCR. The assay was immunoSEQ multiplex PCR, and TCRdb's table has in-frame clones only and misses some. The sample consists of about 200,000 clones, around 73% of them appearing once. The sequenced sample was PBMCs. These TCRs come from a male donor in good health and CMV-seronegative.

This clone is a singleton in its sample. CDR3 sequence reads: CASSVSTQYF. CDR3 DNA sequence: TGTGCCAGCAGTGTCTCTACGCAGTATTTT. The V and J genes are TRBV2 and TRBJ2-3; no clear D. This CDR3 is 10 amino acids long. The V end lost 4 bases, the J end lost 8 bases, and 4 bases lay between the germline ends. The germline V gene has CDR1 SNHLY and CDR2 FYNNEI.

This rearrangement joins TRBV2 to TRBJ1-5; 9 bases fit TRBD1. The CDR3 has 16 residues. Germline CDR1 and CDR2: SNHLY and FYNNEI. V shed 7 bases and J 0 bases; nucleotides not matched to a gene: 7. CDR3 protein: CASNRDRAYSNQPQHF. The CDR3 DNA sequence: TGTGCCAGCAATAGGGACAGGGCCTATAGCAATCAGCCCCAGCATTTT.

V is TRBV2 and J is TRBJ2-5; possible D gene TRBD2, 5 bases. Gene TRBJ2-7 matches the end of the DNA better, so the J call may be wrong. Germline CDR1 SNHLY, CDR2 FYNNEI. The CDR3 has 14 residues. Here the CDR3 reads CASSDWQEDYEQYF. In DNA form, the CDR3 reads TGTGCCAGCAGTGATTGGCAGGAGGACTACGAGCAGTACTTC.

J is TRBJ2-1 and V is TRBV10-2; 9 nucleotides agree with TRBD2. J was trimmed by 0 bases and V by 0 bases; bases with no gene match: 12. CDR3 length: 20 amino acids. The V gene's germline CDR1 is WSHSY and CDR2 SAAADI. CDR3 in amino acids: CASSESGGLAQRSSYNEQFF. The CDR3 region has the DNA TGCGCCAGCAGTGAGTCGGGAGGACTAGCGCAAAGGAGCTCCTACAATGAGCAGTTCTTC.

The chain joins TRBV5-1 to TRBJ1-2, with D unclear. The length of the CDR3 is 12 residues. The germline V and J ends were trimmed by 3 bases and 8 bases, with 11 bases remaining between them. CDR1 SGHRS and CDR2 YFSETQ come from the germline V gene. The CDR3 coding sequence is TGCGCCAGCAGCTCAAGAAACGAGGGCTACACCTTC. This codes for CASSSRNEGYTF.

This chain joins TRBV27 and TRBJ2-7; possible D gene TRBD1, 6 bases. Per germline, CDR1 MNHEY and CDR2 SMNVEV (reference sequence). V lost 3 bases and J lost 6, with 18 bases in between. This CDR3 contains 15 residues. The CDR3, as DNA: TGTGCCAGCAGTTTCTCCGGGACACCGCCGGGCGAGCAGTACTTC. Amino acids: CASSFSGTPPGEQYF.

This chain's CDR3 is CASSGEGLGQGYIQYF. For the CDR3, the DNA is TGTGCCAGCAGCGGAGAGGGTTTGGGACAGGGGTACATTCAGTACTTC. This chain connects TRBV7-8 to TRBJ2-4, with TRBD1 identical over 10 bases. This CDR3 has 16 amino acids. V lost 5 bases and J lost 8; bases outside the gene matches: 12. Germline CDR1 reads SGHVS; CDR2 reads FQNEAQ.

The chain is built from TRBV11-2 and TRBJ2-3; D unresolved. From germline, CDR1 is SGHAT and CDR2 FQNNGV. Trimming shortened V by 7 bases and J by 6 bases, and 8 bases separated the two germline ends. The CDR3 runs to 11 residues. CDR3 residues: CASTFGDTQYF. The CDR3 DNA reads TGTGCCAGCACCTTCGGGGATACGCAGTATTTT.

V and J are TRBV6-6 and TRBJ2-7; TRBD2 aligns across 10 bases. V was pared by 0 bases and J by 5 bases, with 7 bases of the junction left unmatched. Germline lookup yields CDR1 MNHNY and CDR2 SVGAGI (reference sequence). CDR3 length: 16 residues. The CDR3, as DNA: TGTGCCAGCAGTTACTCGAAGGCTAGCGGGAGCCACGAGCAGTACTTC. It translates to CASSYSKASGSHEQYF.

This chain uses TRBV5-4 with TRBJ2-7; TRBD2 matches at 12 bases. V shed 5 bases, J shed 1 base, and the junction held 4 bases outside the gene matches. The CDR3 has 15 amino acids. CDR1 is SGHNT, CDR2 YYREEE, per germline (reference sequence). Written as DNA, the CDR3 is TGTGCCAGCAGACCCGGACTAGCGGGGTCCTACGAGCAGTACTTC. Translation gives CASRPGLAGSYEQYF.